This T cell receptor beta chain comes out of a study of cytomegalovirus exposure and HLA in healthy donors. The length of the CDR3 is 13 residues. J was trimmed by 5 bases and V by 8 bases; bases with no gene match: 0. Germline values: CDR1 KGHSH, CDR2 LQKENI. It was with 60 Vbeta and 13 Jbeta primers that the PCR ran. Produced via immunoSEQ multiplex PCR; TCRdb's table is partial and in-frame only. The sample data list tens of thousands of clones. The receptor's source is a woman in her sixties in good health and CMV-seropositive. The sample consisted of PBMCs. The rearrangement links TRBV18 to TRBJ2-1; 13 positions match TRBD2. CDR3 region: CASTSGGDNEQFF. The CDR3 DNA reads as TGTGCCAGCACTAGCGGGGGGGACAATGAGCAGTTCTTC. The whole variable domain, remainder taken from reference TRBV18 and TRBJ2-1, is NAGVMQNPRHLVRRRGQEARLRCSPMKGHSHVYWYRQLPEEGLKFMVYLQKENIIDESGMPKERFSAEFPKEGPSILRIQQVVRGDSAAYFCASTSGGDNEQFFGPGTRLTVL.